The clone carrying this TCR beta chain came up a few times. Antigen specificity is unknown. The data derive from a study of CD8 T cells in ankylosing spondylitis. Regarding the study as a whole: Some of these motif variants have turned up before, in reports on reactive arthritis synovial fluid and blood. A TCR beta motif made of under 10 highly homologous variants seemed typical of ankylosing spondylitis blood. In ankylosing spondylitis patients, matched synovial fluid reportedly showed significant enrichment of disease-linked clones.

The TCR beta libraries were generated through quantitative 5'-RACE incorporating molecular barcodes. TCRdb re-derived calls from the 5' RACE reads in MiXCR, one entry per CDR3 protein. The repertoire has approximately 300,000 distinct CDR3 sequences, less than 10% of them found once; the top ten carry about 15%. V dropped 7 bases and J dropped 4; count of bases not matched to a gene: 18. The V gene's germline CDR1 is SQVTM and CDR2 ANQGSEA. CDR3 length: 17 residues. This receptor was identified in a male donor with ankylosing spondylitis. The gene calls are TRBV29-1 and TRBJ2-2, with 7 bases that match TRBD1. Source material: blood, either unsorted or a sorted T cell fraction (not recorded which). The CDR3: CSARLVGQQGFTGELFF. The CDR3 nucleotides read TGCAGCGCTAGACTGGTGGGACAGCAGGGGTTCACCGGGGAGCTGTTTTTT.